The clone carrying this TCR beta chain was picked up a small number of times. Its antigen is not identified. Genes and germline come from the mouse. The read finishes 4 residues shy of the CDR3 end, and the germline J gene is used to complete it. The data were taken from a study of CD8+ T cells in alopecia areata. Overall study results and limits: The study found higher clonality in lesional than normal scalp, especially in alopecia totalis/universalis. Possibly because of HLA-related factors, TCR sharing was less clear across patients than in mice.

Once RNA had been extracted, it was reverse transcribed into cDNA to act as the sequencing template. Assay: immunoSEQ multiplex PCR; the TCRdb copy retains only in-frame clones and omits some. The sample includes about 270,000 clones, none of them occurring once. The pooled cutaneous lymph node cells were sorted using several markers (CD4, CD8alpha, NKG2D, NKG2ACE and others). Losses at the gene ends were 3 bases for V and 2 bases for J; bases not matched to a gene: 1. Per the germline V gene, CDR1 is NNHNN and CDR2 is SYGAGS (reference sequence). CDR3 size: 15 residues. Sequencing input: CD4+ T cells sorted from a lymph node. This clonotype was sampled from a C3H/HeJ mouse with alopecia areata. Strain haplotype at MHC: H2-k. This chain uses TRBV13-2 with TRBJ2-5; 12 nucleotides agree with TRBD2. The CDR3 protein is CASGGDWGVQDTQYF. CDR3 DNA (partial): TGTGCCAGCGGTGGGGACTGGGGGGTCCAAGAC.